This T cell receptor beta chain is from a study of blood T cell repertoires in COVID-19. Across the whole study: Collection of acute and convalescent COVID-19 samples took place in the United States, Italy and Spain. Sources were T cells, B-cell-depleted T cells, or PBMCs; the material itself was cDNA or gDNA.

V was shortened by 2 bases and J by 9 bases, with 11 bases between the two germline ends. The CDR3 consists of 13 residues. Germline lookup yields CDR1 MNHNY and CDR2 SVGAGI (reference sequence). The authors' processing: Counts of nucleated cells, estimated from reference gene primer amplification, were obtained. TCRdb's copy holds only in-frame clones and misses some; the assay was immunoSEQ multiplex PCR. Clonal size and the V and J genes are those of that table, whereas D and trimming came from the DNA. The data contain 250,000 to 300,000 clones, about 91% of them seen just once; the ten biggest clones take up 4.6%.

The sequencing input was peripheral blood. This chain joins TRBV6-6 and TRBJ2-1; tentatively, D is TRBD2 (5 bases). This clonotype was sampled from a woman aged 40 to 50 who had recovered from COVID-19. For the CDR3, the DNA is TGTGCCAGCAGTTACATGTGGGCGGGTGAGCAGTTCTTC. The encoded protein is CASSYMWAGEQFF.